These T cell receptor beta chains were read from a single sample in a study of cytomegalovirus exposure and HLA in healthy donors. The table came from immunoSEQ multiplex PCR; TCRdb's copy has only in-frame clones and leaves some out. The repertoire holds around 140,000 clones, with 87% as singletons. Input material: PBMCs. These receptors came from a woman in her 30s in good health and CMV-seronegative. The CDR3 runs from the conserved cysteine through the conserved F or W. A D gene is named only where the DNA matches it firmly. The size field is filled for only some rows; it gives once, few, many or a size class.

CDR3 DNA: TGTGCCAGCAGTTACGGCCCCAATGAAAAACTGTTTTTT
CDR3 protein: CASSYGPNEKLFF
D gene: NA
clone size: once
V gene: TRBV6-5
J gene: TRBJ1-4

CDR3 DNA: TGTGCCAGCAGTTTACTTGCGGGACTAGCGATCCCAGGGAATGAGCAGTTCTTC
CDR3 protein: CASSLLAGLAIPGNEQFF
D gene: TRBD2
clone size: once
V gene: TRBV27
J gene: TRBJ2-1

CDR3 DNA: TGTGCCAGCAGCCCCCCTAGGCGGGAGCTACAAGAGACCCAGTACTTC
CDR3 protein: CASSPPRRELQETQYF
D gene: TRBD2
clone size: NA
V gene: TRBV28
J gene: TRBJ2-5

CDR3 DNA: TGCGCCAGCAGCTTACTAGCGGGAGTCTCCTACAATGAGCAGTTCTTC
CDR3 protein: CASSLLAGVSYNEQFF
D gene: TRBD2
clone size: NA
V gene: TRBV5-1
J gene: TRBJ2-1

CDR3 DNA: TGTGCCAGCAGCTCGGGGGGGCGTGATACGCAGTATTTT
CDR3 protein: CASSSGGRDTQYF
D gene: TRBD2
clone size: NA
V gene: TRBV7-3
J gene: TRBJ2-3

CDR3 DNA: TGCGCCAGCGGCCAGGGCAACGAGCAGTACTTC
CDR3 protein: CASGQGNEQYF
D gene: NA
clone size: NA
V gene: TRBV5-1
J gene: TRBJ2-7

CDR3 DNA: TGCGCCAGCAGCCAAGCTAGGGACAGGCGCTACGAGCAGTACTTC
CDR3 protein: CASSQARDRRYEQYF
D gene: TRBD1
clone size: NA
V gene: TRBV4-1
J gene: TRBJ2-7

CDR3 DNA: TGTGCCAGCAGCTTGAAAGGGGCAGAAGAGACCCAGTACTTC
CDR3 protein: CASSLKGAEETQYF
D gene: NA
clone size: NA
V gene: TRBV5-6
J gene: TRBJ2-5

CDR3 DNA: TGTGCCAGCAGTACCCGAAGCAGAGGCTGGGATGGCTACACCTTC
CDR3 protein: CASSTRSRGWDGYTF
D gene: NA
clone size: NA
V gene: TRBV28
J gene: TRBJ1-2

CDR3 DNA: TGTGCCTGGAGTCTCCCGAGGGCCCCGTCCTACAATGAGCAGTTCTTC
CDR3 protein: CAWSLPRAPSYNEQFF
D gene: NA
clone size: NA
V gene: TRBV30
J gene: TRBJ2-1

CDR3 DNA: TGTGCCAGCAGCTTGGCGTACTACACAGATACGCAGTATTTT
CDR3 protein: CASSLAYYTDTQYF
D gene: NA
clone size: NA
V gene: TRBV5-4
J gene: TRBJ2-3

CDR3 DNA: TGTGCCAGTAGTATTGGGACAGGGCTCTACGAGCAGTACTTC
CDR3 protein: CASSIGTGLYEQYF
D gene: TRBD1
clone size: NA
V gene: TRBV19
J gene: TRBJ2-7

CDR3 DNA: TGTGCCAGCAGCTTGGGGAGACAGGGGGCCGGCACAGATACGCAGTATTTT
CDR3 protein: CASSLGRQGAGTDTQYF
D gene: TRBD1
clone size: NA
V gene: TRBV5-6
J gene: TRBJ2-3

CDR3 DNA: TGTGCCAGCAGCCTAAATACCCCCTACAATGAGCAGTTCTTC
CDR3 protein: CASSLNTPYNEQFF
D gene: NA
clone size: NA
V gene: TRBV7-9
J gene: TRBJ2-1